The sequence of this T cell receptor (beta chain) was determined in a study of blood T cell repertoires in COVID-19. Study context: Both acute and convalescent COVID-19 samples were obtained from the United States, Italy and Spain. PBMCs, B-cell-depleted T cells, or T cells provided the cDNA or gDNA that made up the material.

In the authors' methods: Amplified reference gene primers provided the basis for estimating nucleated cell counts. Sequenced by immunoSEQ multiplex PCR; TCRdb stores in-frame clones only, minus some. D and trimming come from the DNA, and the V and J calls and clone size come from that table. The sample contains some 220,000 clones, 84% of which appear only once. The receptor comes from a man aged 50 to 59 with active or convalescent COVID-19. The sequenced sample was peripheral blood.

Here the CDR3 reads CASSLVASSYNEQFF. CDR3 DNA sequence: TGTGCCAGCAGCTTAGTAGCAAGCTCCTACAATGAGCAGTTCTTC. The chain has TRBV11-3 and TRBJ2-1, with D unresolved. V was shortened by 1 base and J by 0 bases, with 7 bases between the two germline ends. CDR3 size: 15 residues. Germline V gives CDR1 SGHNT, CDR2 YENEEA.